This T cell receptor (beta chain) is from a study of response to subunit inactivated influenza vaccine. This clonotype was found many times. Its antigen remains unidentified. MiXCR, applied by TCRdb to the RT-PCR reads, yields one record per CDR3 protein. The data contain around 530,000 distinct CDR3 sequences, 10% to 15% of them singletons. General observations from the study: With each seasonal influenza vaccination, the authors suggested, few new T cells are recruited.

V was shortened by 3 bases and J by 7 bases, with 3 bases between the two germline ends. Germline CDR1 SGHRS, CDR2 YFSETQ. The CDR3 is made up of 10 amino acids. V usage is TRBV5-1 and J usage is TRBJ2-3; D is unresolved. The input for sequencing was PBMCs from blood, taken on the day of vaccination. The sequence came from a man in his fifties who received an inactivated influenza vaccine. This chain's CDR3 is CASSSYTQYF. The CDR3 DNA follows: TGCGCCAGCAGCTCCTATACGCAGTATTTT.